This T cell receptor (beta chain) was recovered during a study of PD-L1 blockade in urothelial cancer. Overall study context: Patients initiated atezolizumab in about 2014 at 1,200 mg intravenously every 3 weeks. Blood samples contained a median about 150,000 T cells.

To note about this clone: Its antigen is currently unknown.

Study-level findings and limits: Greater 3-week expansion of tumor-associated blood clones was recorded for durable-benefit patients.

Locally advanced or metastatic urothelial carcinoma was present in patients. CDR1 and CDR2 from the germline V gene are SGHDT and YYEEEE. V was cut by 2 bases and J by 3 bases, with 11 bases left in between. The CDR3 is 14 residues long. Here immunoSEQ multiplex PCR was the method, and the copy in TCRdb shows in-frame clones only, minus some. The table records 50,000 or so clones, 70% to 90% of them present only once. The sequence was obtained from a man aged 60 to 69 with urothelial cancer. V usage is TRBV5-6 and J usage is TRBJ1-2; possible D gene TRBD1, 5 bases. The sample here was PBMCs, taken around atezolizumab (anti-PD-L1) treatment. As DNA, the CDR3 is TGTGCCAGCAGCTTTGGGCAGGGCCACTATGGCTACACCTTC. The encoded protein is CASSFGQGHYGYTF.